This TCR beta chain was recorded in a study of technical replicates of blood from several donors. V was shortened by 5 bases and J by 8 bases, with 13 bases between the two germline ends. Germline CDR1 reads MNHEY; CDR2 reads SVGAGI. CDR3 length equals 14 residues. Repertoires were generated with immunoSEQ multiplex PCR, while TCRdb's copy carries only in-frame clones and drops some. The sample has just over 55,000 clones, 93% seen once. The V call is TRBV6-5, the J call TRBJ1-6, with TRBD1 as a possible D gene (5 bases). Source material: PBMCs. This TCR derives from a human donor in good health. Some clones in this sample may be carry-over from other donors' samples. This CDR3 is CASSNDRKDSPLHF. DNA of the CDR3: TGTGCCAGCAGTAACGACAGAAAGGATTCACCCCTCCACTTT.